The next 31 T cell receptor beta chains were all read from a single sample in a study of T cells after yellow fever vaccination. TCRdb re-called the 5' RACE reads through MiXCR, storing one row per CDR3 protein. Of approximately 160,000 distinct CDR3 sequences listed, approximately 9.9% are singletons. The sample was CD8+ T cells sorted from PBMCs, taken 45 days after the yellow fever booster vaccination. Source of these receptors: a young man who received the YFV17D yellow fever vaccine.

This clonotype has a handful of counts. The chain links TRBV20-1 to TRBJ2-2; possibly TRBD2 for D (6 bases). Trimming pared 0 bases from V and 3 bases from J, leaving 11 bases between. This CDR3 has 15 amino acids. Germline lookup yields CDR1 DFQATT and CDR2 SNEGSKA (reference sequence). The CDR3 nucleotides read TGCAGTGCTAGAGATCTAGGGGAGGACACCGGGGAGCTGTTTTTT. This sequence encodes CSARDLGEDTGELFF.

In its sample, this clonotype was seen a few times. This chain links TRBV4-1 with TRBJ2-3, with D unclear. From germline, CDR1 is MGHRA and CDR2 YSYEKL. There are 15 residues in the CDR3. Trimming took off 1 base at V and 6 bases at J, with 14 bases between the two ends. Here the CDR3 reads CASSQVPGIRDTQYF. The CDR3 bases are TGCGCCAGCAGCCAAGTGCCCGGCATCAGGGATACGCAGTATTTT.

This clonotype was seen only a few times. The chain joins TRBV2 to TRBJ2-3; D unresolved. Germline-derived CDR1 and CDR2 are SNHLY and FYNNEI. The CDR3 extends over 14 amino acids. The ends were cut back, 4 bases at V and 4 bases at J, with 12 bases in the middle. Written as DNA, the CDR3 is TGTGCCAGCAGTGGGTGGGTTGAGGCAGATACGCAGTATTTT. This translates into CASSGWVEADTQYF. Combining the CDR3 with reference TRBV2 and TRBJ2-3 gives the whole variable domain EPEVTQTPSHQVTQMGQEVILRCVPISNHLYFYWYRQILGQKVEFLVSFYNNEISEKSEIFDDQFSVERPDGSNFTLKIRSTKLEDSAMYFCASSGWVEADTQYFGPGTRLTVL.

Here the CDR3 DNA reads TGTGCCAGCTCACCATCTCGCGGTGGGGACACTGAAGCTTTCTTT. Protein product: CASSPSRGGDTEAFF. The chain carries TRBV18 and TRBJ1-1; D gene uncertain. The CDR3 spans 15 residues. Trimming took off 2 bases at V and 3 bases at J, with 13 bases between the two ends. Germline CDR1 is KGHSH and CDR2 is LQKENI.

This chain uses TRBV15 with TRBJ2-7; a possible D gene is TRBD1 (5 bases). V dropped 0 bases and J dropped 2 bases, with 11 bases sitting between them. CDR3 size: 15 residues. The germline V gene encodes CDR1 LNHNV and CDR2 YYDKDF (reference sequence). CDR3 in amino acids: CATSRESQGPYEQYV. CDR3 DNA: TGTGCCACCAGCAGAGAAAGTCAGGGCCCCTACGAGCAGTACGTC.

This clonotype appeared a few times. The chain links TRBV20-1 to TRBJ2-3, with 8 bases matching TRBD2. This CDR3 region has 16 residues. CDR1 DFQATT and CDR2 SNEGSKA come from the germline V gene (reference sequence). Unmatched junction bases numbered 5, after V lost 0 bases and J lost 0 bases. CDR3 loop: CSARELAGRSTDTQYF. The CDR3 DNA sequence: TGCAGTGCTAGAGAGTTAGCGGGGCGGAGCACAGATACGCAGTATTTT.

This clonotype turned up a few times. The chain is built from TRBV12-5 and TRBJ2-1; 8 bases are shared with TRBD1. The V and J ends lost 7 bases and 9 bases, in that order; junction bases with no gene match: 14. Germline-derived CDR1 and CDR2 are LGHNT and FRNRAP. CDR3 length: 15 residues. DNA for the CDR3: TGTGCTAGTGCACCCGTCGGACAGGGTGCAGGTGAGCAGTTCTTC. The encoded protein is CASAPVGQGAGEQFF.

The chain couples TRBV5-5 to TRBJ2-2; the D is unclear. V lost 0 bases and J 2 bases, leaving 8 bases between the germline ends. The CDR3 loop spans 15 amino acids. Germline V gene sequence: CDR1 SGHKS, CDR2 YYEKEE (reference sequence). The CDR3 bases are TGTGCCAGCAGCTTGGCCCCCCTTAACACCGGGGAGCTGTTTTTT. This gives the protein CASSLAPLNTGELFF.

V is TRBV28 and J is TRBJ2-1; D is perhaps TRBD1 (5 bases). V lost 5 bases and J 3 bases, leaving 14 bases between the germline ends. From germline, CDR1 is MDHEN and CDR2 SYDVKM. There are 15 residues in the CDR3. For the CDR3, the DNA is TGTGCCAGCAGTAGGGGAAGGGCTAACTACAATGAGCAGTTCTTC. The encoded protein is CASSRGRANYNEQFF.

This clonotype was seen only a few times. The chain has TRBV6-6 and TRBJ1-4, with TRBD1 as a possible D gene (5 bases). Germline loops: CDR1 MNHNY, CDR2 SVGAGI (reference sequence). V was cut by 2 bases and J by 8 bases, with 15 bases left in between. The CDR3 contains 15 residues. CDR3 coding DNA: TGTGCCAGCAGTTACCCAGCGGACATTACGGAAAAACTGTTTTTT. Encoded protein: CASSYPADITEKLFF.

This clonotype showed up just a few times. V usage is TRBV7-6 and J usage is TRBJ2-5; 11 nucleotides line up with TRBD2. CDR3 length: 15 amino acids. The V gene end was trimmed by 5 bases and the J gene end by 13 bases; junction bases not matched to a gene: 15. Germline V lookup: CDR1 SGHVS, CDR2 FNYEAQ. The CDR3 loop reads CASSPLLAGAVMWYF. CDR3 nucleotide sequence: TGTGCCAGCAGCCCGTTACTAGCGGGGGCCGTAATGTGGTACTTC.

This sequence joins TRBV7-9 and TRBJ2-1; 9 positions agree with TRBD1. The CDR3 length is 14 residues. With 2 bases clipped from V and 8 bases from J, the junction kept 4 bases outside the gene matches. The germline CDR1 and CDR2 sequences are SEHNR and FQNEAQ (reference sequence). Here the CDR3 reads CASSLQGQGHEQFF. DNA for the CDR3: TGTGCCAGCAGCTTACAGGGACAGGGCCATGAGCAGTTCTTC.

This clonotype was detected many times. This chain joins TRBV5-1 and TRBJ2-5; no definite D call. From germline, CDR1 is SGHRS and CDR2 YFSETQ. The CDR3 sequence is 15 residues long. Trimming pared 4 bases from V and 1 base from J, leaving 14 bases between. The chain's CDR3 is CASSPRSSAQETQYF. Written as DNA, the CDR3 is TGCGCCAGCAGCCCCCGCTCATCTGCCCAAGAGACCCAGTACTTC. The whole variable domain, filled in from reference TRBV5-1 and TRBJ2-5, reads KAGVTQTPRYLIKTRGQQVTLSCSPISGHRSVSWYQQTPGQGLQFLFEYFSETQRNKGNFPGRFSGRQFSNSRSEMNVSTLELGDSALYLCASSPRSSAQETQYFGPGTRLLVL.

This clonotype appeared many times. The chain carries TRBV5-1 and TRBJ2-7; 7 bases align to TRBD1. The ends lost 4 bases at V and 4 bases at J; junction bases unmatched: 11. There are 15 residues in the CDR3. The germline CDR1 and CDR2 sequences are SGHRS and YFSETQ. The CDR3 sequence: CASSPRRQGDYEQYF. The DNA of the CDR3 is TGCGCCAGCAGCCCGCGGAGACAGGGAGATTACGAGCAGTACTTC.

The CDR3 nucleotides read TGTGCCACCGACAAAGGGACTAGCGGGTTAGCAGATACGCAGTATTTT. It specifies CATDKGTSGLADTQYF. The chain is built from TRBV10-3 and TRBJ2-3; 12 bases agree with TRBD2. Trimming at V came to 10 bases and at J to 4 bases, leaving 12 bases not matched to a gene. Germline V CDR1 and CDR2: ENHRY, SYGVKD. This CDR3 has 16 residues.

The V gene is TRBV25-1, the J gene TRBJ2-2; D not certain. Per the germline V gene, CDR1 is MGHDK and CDR2 is SYGVNS. Deletions cut 4 bases from V and 7 bases from J, with 4 bases between. The CDR3 is made up of 11 amino acids. The CDR3 DNA reads as TGTGCCAGCAGTGTTGGCGGGGAGCTGTTTTTT. Translating gives CASSVGGELFF.

This clonotype was detected only a few times. The V call is TRBV20-1, the J call TRBJ1-1; no firm D call. The germline V gene has CDR1 DFQATT and CDR2 SNEGSKA (reference sequence). Trimming cost V 0 bases and J 1 base, with 15 bases left between them. There are 16 residues in the CDR3. The CDR3 here is CSARDRQRAWNTEAFF. CDR3 nucleotide sequence: TGCAGTGCTAGAGATCGGCAGAGAGCATGGAACACTGAAGCTTTCTTT.

The CDR3 region is CASSPSQGSNYGYTF. Written as DNA, the CDR3 is TGTGCCAGTAGTCCTAGCCAGGGCTCGAACTATGGCTACACCTTC. J is TRBJ1-2 and V is TRBV19; tentatively, D is TRBD1 (5 bases). The CDR3 covers 15 residues. Germline V gives CDR1 LNHDA, CDR2 SQIVND (reference sequence). V lost 5 bases and J 2 bases, leaving 15 bases between the germline ends.

V is TRBV7-2 and J is TRBJ2-3; 7 positions match TRBD1. Germline lookup yields CDR1 SGHTA and CDR2 FQGNSA. V lost 5 bases and J lost 2; bases outside the gene matches: 7. The CDR3 totals 15 residues. The CDR3 DNA sequence: TGTGCCAGCAGCAGAGTGACAGGGTCCACAGATACGCAGTATTTT. Protein sequence: CASSRVTGSTDTQYF.

The sample holds many counts of this clonotype. The chain is built from TRBV4-3 and TRBJ2-3; D ambiguous. CDR3 length: 15 residues. The V gene's germline CDR1 is LGHNA and CDR2 YSLEER. V dropped 0 bases and J dropped 4 bases, with 11 bases sitting between them. The DNA of the CDR3 is TGCGCCAGCAGCCAAGACTTGGCTTTGGCAGATACGCAGTATTTT. Translating gives CASSQDLALADTQYF.

V gene TRBV7-9 combines with J gene TRBJ2-7; 7 positions agree with TRBD2. J was trimmed by 2 bases and V by 6 bases; bases with no gene match: 13. Germline loops: CDR1 SEHNR, CDR2 FQNEAQ (reference sequence). This CDR3 is built from 16 residues. Here the CDR3 DNA reads TGTGCCAGCAGGTGGGCGGGAGAGGAACCCCCCTACGAGCAGTACTTC. Translating gives CASRWAGEEPPYEQYF.

This chain joins TRBV3-1 and TRBJ2-2; possibly TRBD2 for D (5 bases). The CDR3 contains 13 residues. V was pared by 2 bases and J by 8 bases, with 9 bases between. In germline, CDR1 is LGHDT, CDR2 YNNKEL (reference sequence). The CDR3 DNA reads as TGTGCCAGCAGCCAAAGGACTCATGGGGAGCTGTTTTTT. Its protein is CASSQRTHGELFF.

The chain has TRBV20-1 and TRBJ1-2; TRBD1 is a possible D gene (5 bases). The germline V gene encodes CDR1 DFQATT and CDR2 SNEGSKA (reference sequence). With 0 bases removed from V and 8 bases from J, the gap between germline ends came to 10 bases. CDR3 length: 12 residues. CDR3 bases: TGCAGTGCTAGAGACAGGGTCGGGGGCTACACCTTC. It translates to CSARDRVGGYTF.

In this sample, this clonotype turned up a few times. The V and J genes are TRBV27 and TRBJ2-1; 9 nucleotides line up with TRBD1. This CDR3 has 15 residues. Losses at the gene ends were 7 bases for V and 5 bases for J; bases not matched to a gene: 9. CDR1 MNHEY and CDR2 SMNVEV come from the germline V gene (reference sequence). Here the CDR3 DNA reads TGTGCCAGCACCCTCCGGCGGACAGGGGACAATGAGCAGTTCTTC. It translates to CASTLRRTGDNEQFF.

This clonotype was observed at least ten times. The CDR3 DNA reads as TGTGCCAGCAGCCCCGTACAAGCAGGGATCTACGAGCAGTACGTC. Translated: CASSPVQAGIYEQYV. This sequence joins TRBV7-9 and TRBJ2-7, with TRBD1 as a possible D gene (5 bases). The CDR3 spans 15 residues. CDR1 and CDR2 from the germline V gene are SEHNR and FQNEAQ (reference sequence). The ends were cut back, 5 bases at V and 3 bases at J, with 17 bases in the middle.

This chain joins TRBV5-1 and TRBJ1-4; 7 bases fit TRBD1. The CDR3 runs to 16 residues. With 4 bases clipped from V and 8 bases from J, the junction kept 14 bases outside the gene matches. Germline CDR1 and CDR2: SGHRS and YFSETQ. CDR3 region: CASSVVPDRSWEKLFF. As DNA, the CDR3 is TGCGCCAGCAGCGTAGTGCCGGACAGGAGTTGGGAAAAACTGTTTTTT.

V usage is TRBV7-3 and J usage is TRBJ1-4; maybe TRBD1 (5 bases). The CDR3 is 15 residues long. The germline gives CDR1 SGHTA, CDR2 FQGTGA. The V end was cut by 3 bases, the J end by 9 bases, with 17 bases between. CDR3 in amino acids: CASSFAGTSGQKLFF. DNA for the CDR3: TGTGCCAGCAGCTTTGCCGGGACCTCCGGGCAAAAACTGTTTTTT. Full variable domain (rest looked up from reference TRBV7-3 and TRBJ1-4): GAGVSQTPSNKVTEKGKYVELRCDPISGHTALYWYRQSLGQGPEFLIYFQGTGAADDSGLPNDRFFAVRPEGSVSTLKIQRTERGDSAVYLCASSFAGTSGQKLFFGSGTQLSVL.

This clonotype was observed at least ten times. This sequence joins TRBV4-3 and TRBJ2-1, with 9 bases lining up with TRBD2. J lost 0 bases, V lost 0 bases, and 6 bases had no gene match. The germline V gene encodes CDR1 LGHNA and CDR2 YSLEER. CDR3 length equals 18 residues. CDR3 nucleotide sequence: TGCGCCAGCAGCCAAGAAGGGTCTAGCGGGAACTCCTACAATGAGCAGTTCTTC. Protein: CASSQEGSSGNSYNEQFF.

V usage is TRBV25-1 and J usage is TRBJ1-2; TRBD1 matches 8 bases. The CDR3 is 15 residues long. Germline loops: CDR1 MGHDK, CDR2 SYGVNS. With V trimmed by 1 base and J by 4 bases, 5 bases remained unmatched. This CDR3 is CASSELGTGLYGYTF. The DNA of the CDR3 is TGTGCCAGCAGTGAATTAGGGACAGGACTCTATGGCTACACCTTC.

In its sample, this clonotype was seen a few times. The rearrangement joins TRBV7-9 to TRBJ1-1, with D uncertain. This CDR3 comprises 15 residues. V lost 1 base and J lost 7, with 16 bases in between. From germline, CDR1 is SEHNR and CDR2 FQNEAQ (reference sequence). The CDR3 loop reads CASSLGSMTGDEAFF. For the CDR3, the DNA is TGTGCCAGCAGCTTAGGGTCCATGACGGGAGATGAAGCTTTCTTT.

This clonotype was seen only a few times. This chain uses TRBV4-1 with TRBJ2-2; D possibly corresponds to TRBD2 (5 bases). V dropped 4 bases and J dropped 0 bases, with 9 bases sitting between them. CDR3 length: 15 residues. Germline-derived CDR1 and CDR2 are MGHRA and YSYEKL. Here the CDR3 DNA reads TGCGCCAGCAGCCCGGGGAATCCGAACACCGGGGAGCTGTTTTTT. Encoded protein: CASSPGNPNTGELFF.